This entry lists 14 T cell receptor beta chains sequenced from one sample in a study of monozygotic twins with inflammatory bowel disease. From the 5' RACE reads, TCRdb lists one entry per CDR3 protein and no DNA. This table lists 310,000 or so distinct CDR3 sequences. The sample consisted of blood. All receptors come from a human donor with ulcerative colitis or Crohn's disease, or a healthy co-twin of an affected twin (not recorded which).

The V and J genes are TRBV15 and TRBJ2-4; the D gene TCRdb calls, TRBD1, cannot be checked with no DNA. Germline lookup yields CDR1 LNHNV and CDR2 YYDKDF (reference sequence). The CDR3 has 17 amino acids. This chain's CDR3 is CATSRDAGQGMGNIQYF. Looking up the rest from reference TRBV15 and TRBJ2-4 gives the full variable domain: DAMVIQNPRYQVTQFGKPVTLSCSQTLNHNVMYWYQQKSSQAPKLLFHYYDKDFNNEADTPDNFQSRRPNTSFCFLDIRSPGLGDTAMYLCATSRDAGQGMGNIQYFGAGTRLSVL.

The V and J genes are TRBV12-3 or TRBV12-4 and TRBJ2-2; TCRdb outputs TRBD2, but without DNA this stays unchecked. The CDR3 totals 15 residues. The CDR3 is CASRRTSGGQGELFF.

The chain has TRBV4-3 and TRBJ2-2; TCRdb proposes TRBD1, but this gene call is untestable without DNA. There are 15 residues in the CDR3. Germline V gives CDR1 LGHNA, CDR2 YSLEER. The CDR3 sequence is CASSQDWDGTGELFF.

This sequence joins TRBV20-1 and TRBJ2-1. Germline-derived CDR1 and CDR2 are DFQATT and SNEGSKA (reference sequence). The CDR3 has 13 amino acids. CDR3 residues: CSASEGSYNEQFF.

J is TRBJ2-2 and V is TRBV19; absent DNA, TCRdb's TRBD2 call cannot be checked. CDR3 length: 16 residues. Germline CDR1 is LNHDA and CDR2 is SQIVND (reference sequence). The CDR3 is CASSPRTGGGTGELFF.

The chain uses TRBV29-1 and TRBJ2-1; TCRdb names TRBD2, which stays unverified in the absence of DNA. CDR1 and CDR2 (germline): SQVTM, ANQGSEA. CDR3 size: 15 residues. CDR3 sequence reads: CSVEEGQGPNNEQFF.

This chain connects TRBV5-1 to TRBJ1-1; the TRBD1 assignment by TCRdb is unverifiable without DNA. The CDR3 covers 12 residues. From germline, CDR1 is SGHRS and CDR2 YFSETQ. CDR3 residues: CASSLARGEAFF. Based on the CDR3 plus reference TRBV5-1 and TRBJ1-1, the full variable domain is KAGVTQTPRYLIKTRGQQVTLSCSPISGHRSVSWYQQTPGQGLQFLFEYFSETQRNKGNFPGRFSGRQFSNSRSEMNVSTLELGDSALYLCASSLARGEAFFGQGTRLTVV.

This CDR3 reads CSAPETASSYNEQFF. This rearrangement joins TRBV20-1 to TRBJ2-1. Germline CDR1 DFQATT, CDR2 SNEGSKA (reference sequence). CDR3 size: 15 residues.

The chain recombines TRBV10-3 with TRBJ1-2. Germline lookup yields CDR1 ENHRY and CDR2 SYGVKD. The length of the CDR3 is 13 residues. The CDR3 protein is CATSDQQNYGYTF.

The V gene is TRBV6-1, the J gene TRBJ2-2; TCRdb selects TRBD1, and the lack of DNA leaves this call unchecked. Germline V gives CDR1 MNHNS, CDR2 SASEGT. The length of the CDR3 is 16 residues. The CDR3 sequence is CASREGGHRSTGELFF.

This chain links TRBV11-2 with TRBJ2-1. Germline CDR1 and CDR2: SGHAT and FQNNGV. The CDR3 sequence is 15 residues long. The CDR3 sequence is CASSLDSFVSNEQFF.

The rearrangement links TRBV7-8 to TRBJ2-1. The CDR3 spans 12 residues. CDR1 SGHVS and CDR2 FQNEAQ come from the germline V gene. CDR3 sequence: CASSLKGNEQFF.

The CDR3 loop is CASSQDRTGSWGYAQYF. The chain recombines TRBV4-1 with TRBJ2-5; TCRdb proposes TRBD1, but this gene call is untestable without DNA. The germline V gene encodes CDR1 MGHRA and CDR2 YSYEKL. CDR3 length: 17 residues.

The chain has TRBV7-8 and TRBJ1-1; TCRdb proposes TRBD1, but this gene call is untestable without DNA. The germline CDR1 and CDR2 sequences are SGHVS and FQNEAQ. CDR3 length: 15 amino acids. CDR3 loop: CASSLSTGEVPEAFF.